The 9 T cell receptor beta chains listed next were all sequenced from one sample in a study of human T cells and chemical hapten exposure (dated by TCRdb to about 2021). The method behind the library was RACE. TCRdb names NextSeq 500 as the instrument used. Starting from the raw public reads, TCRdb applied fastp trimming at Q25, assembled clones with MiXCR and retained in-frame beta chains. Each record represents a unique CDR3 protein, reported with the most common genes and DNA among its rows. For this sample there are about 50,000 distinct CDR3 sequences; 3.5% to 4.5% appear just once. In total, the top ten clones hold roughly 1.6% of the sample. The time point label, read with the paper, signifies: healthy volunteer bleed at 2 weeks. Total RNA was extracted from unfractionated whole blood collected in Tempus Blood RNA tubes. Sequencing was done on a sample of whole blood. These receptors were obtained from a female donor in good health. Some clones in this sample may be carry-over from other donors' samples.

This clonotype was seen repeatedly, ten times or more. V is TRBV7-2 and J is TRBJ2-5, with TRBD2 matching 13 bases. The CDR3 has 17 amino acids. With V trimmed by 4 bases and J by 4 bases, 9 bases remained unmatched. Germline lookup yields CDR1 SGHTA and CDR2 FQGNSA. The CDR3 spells CASSSPRLAGGLETQYF. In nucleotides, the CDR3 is TGTGCCAGCAGCTCGCCGAGACTAGCGGGGGGTCTAGAGACCCAGTACTTC.

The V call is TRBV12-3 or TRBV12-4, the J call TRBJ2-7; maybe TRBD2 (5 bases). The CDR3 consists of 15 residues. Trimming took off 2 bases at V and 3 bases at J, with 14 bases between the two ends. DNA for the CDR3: TGTGCCAGCAGTTTAAAGGCCGAGGGAAACTACGAGCAGTACTTC. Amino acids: CASSLKAEGNYEQYF.

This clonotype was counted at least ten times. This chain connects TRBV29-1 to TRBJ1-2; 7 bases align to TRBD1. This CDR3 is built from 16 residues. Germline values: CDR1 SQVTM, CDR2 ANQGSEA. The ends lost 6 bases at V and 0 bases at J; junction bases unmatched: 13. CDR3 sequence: CSVLGQDGPPNYGYTF. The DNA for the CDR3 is TGCAGCGTCCTTGGACAGGACGGACCTCCTAACTATGGCTACACCTTC.

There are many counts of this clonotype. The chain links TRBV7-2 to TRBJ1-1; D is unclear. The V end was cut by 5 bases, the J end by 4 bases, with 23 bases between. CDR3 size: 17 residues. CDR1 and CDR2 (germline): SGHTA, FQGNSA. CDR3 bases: TGTGCCAGCAGCATCAAGGCGGTTAGGGCGTCGGGCACTGAAGCTTTCTTT. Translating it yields CASSIKAVRASGTEAFF.

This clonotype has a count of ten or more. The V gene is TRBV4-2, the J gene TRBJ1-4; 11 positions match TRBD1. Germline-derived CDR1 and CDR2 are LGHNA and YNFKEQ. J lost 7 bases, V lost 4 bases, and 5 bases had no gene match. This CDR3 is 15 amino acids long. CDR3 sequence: CASSPRTGGSEKLFF. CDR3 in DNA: TGTGCCAGCAGCCCTAGGACAGGGGGCAGTGAAAAACTGTTTTTT.

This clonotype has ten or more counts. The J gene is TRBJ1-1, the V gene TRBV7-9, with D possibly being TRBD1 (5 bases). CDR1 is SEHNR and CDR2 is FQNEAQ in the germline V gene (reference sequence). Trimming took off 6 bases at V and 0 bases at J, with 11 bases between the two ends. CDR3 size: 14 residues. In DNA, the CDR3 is TGTGCCAGCAGGAAGGACATCTTGAACACTGAAGCTTTCTTT. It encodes CASRKDILNTEAFF.

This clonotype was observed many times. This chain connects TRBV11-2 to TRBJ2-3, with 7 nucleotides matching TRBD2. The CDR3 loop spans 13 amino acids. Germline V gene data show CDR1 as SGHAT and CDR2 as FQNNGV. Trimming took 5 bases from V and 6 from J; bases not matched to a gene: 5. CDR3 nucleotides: TGTGCCAGCAGCCCCCTGCGGGGGGATACGCAGTATTTT. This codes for CASSPLRGDTQYF.

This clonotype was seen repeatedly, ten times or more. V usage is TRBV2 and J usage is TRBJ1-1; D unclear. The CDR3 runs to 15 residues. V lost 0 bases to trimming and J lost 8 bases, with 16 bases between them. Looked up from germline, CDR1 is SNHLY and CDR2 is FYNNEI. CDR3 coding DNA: TGTGCCAGCAGTGAAGCGCTTCGGGCAGCGAGCGAAGCTTTCTTT. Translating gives CASSEALRAASEAFF.

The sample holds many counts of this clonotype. Here the CDR3 reads CASSYWLAGQHTDTQYF. CDR3 DNA sequence: TGTGCCAGCAGTTATTGGCTAGCGGGGCAACACACAGATACGCAGTATTTT. J is TRBJ2-3 and V is TRBV6-2 or TRBV6-3; TRBD2 matches 9 bases. The CDR3 extends over 17 amino acids. Trimming took 3 bases from V and 2 from J; bases not matched to a gene: 9. Germline values: CDR1 MNHEY, CDR2 SVGEGT.